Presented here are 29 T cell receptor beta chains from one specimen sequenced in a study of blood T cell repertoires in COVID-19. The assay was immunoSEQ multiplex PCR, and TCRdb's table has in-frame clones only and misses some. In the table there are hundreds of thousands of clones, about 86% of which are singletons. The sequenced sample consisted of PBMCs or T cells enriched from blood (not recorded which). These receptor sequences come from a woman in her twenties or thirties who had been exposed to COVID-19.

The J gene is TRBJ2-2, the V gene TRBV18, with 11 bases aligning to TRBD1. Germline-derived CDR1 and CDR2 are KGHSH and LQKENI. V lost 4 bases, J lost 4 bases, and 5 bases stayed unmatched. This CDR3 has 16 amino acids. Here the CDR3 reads CASSQGQGASTGELFF. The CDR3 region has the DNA TGTGCCAGCTCACAAGGACAGGGGGCGAGCACCGGGGAGCTGTTTTTT.

CDR3 loop: CASSLGQDYEQYF. CDR3 bases: TGTGCCAGCAGCTTAGGGCAGGACTACGAGCAGTACTTC. The genes are TRBV7-8 and TRBJ2-7; no clear D gene. The CDR3 consists of 13 residues. V gave up 1 base and J gave up 3 bases, with 7 bases separating them. Germline lookup yields CDR1 SGHVS and CDR2 FQNEAQ.

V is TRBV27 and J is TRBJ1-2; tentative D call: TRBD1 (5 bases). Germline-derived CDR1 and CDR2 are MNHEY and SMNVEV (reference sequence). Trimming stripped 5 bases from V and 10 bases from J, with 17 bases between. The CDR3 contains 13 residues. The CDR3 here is CASSTRQLLAYTF. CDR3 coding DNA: TGTGCCAGCAGTACAAGACAGCTTCTGGCCTACACCTTC.

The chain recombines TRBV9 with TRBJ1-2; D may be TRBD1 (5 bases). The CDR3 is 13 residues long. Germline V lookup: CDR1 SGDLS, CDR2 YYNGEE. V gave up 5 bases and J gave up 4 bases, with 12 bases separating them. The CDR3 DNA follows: TGTGCCAGCAGGTCAGGGAATAGCTATGGCTACACCTTC. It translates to CASRSGNSYGYTF.

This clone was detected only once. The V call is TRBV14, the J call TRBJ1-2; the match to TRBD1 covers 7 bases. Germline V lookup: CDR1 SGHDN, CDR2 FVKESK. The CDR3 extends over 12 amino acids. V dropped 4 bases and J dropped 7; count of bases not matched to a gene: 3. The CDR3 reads CASSPTGPGYTF. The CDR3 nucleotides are TGTGCCAGCAGCCCGACAGGGCCTGGCTACACCTTC.

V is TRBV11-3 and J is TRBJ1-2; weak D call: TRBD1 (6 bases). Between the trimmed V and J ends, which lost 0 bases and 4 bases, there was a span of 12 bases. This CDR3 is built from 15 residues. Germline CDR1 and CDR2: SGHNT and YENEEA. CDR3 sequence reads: CASSLDGQLTYGYTF. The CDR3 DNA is TGTGCCAGCAGCTTAGATGGACAGCTTACCTATGGCTACACCTTC. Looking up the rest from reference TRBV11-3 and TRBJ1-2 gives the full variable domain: EAGVVQSPRYKIIEKKQPVAFWCNPISGHNTLYWYLQNLGQGPELLIRYENEEAVDDSQLPKDRFSAERLKGVDSTLKIQPAELGDSAVYLCASSLDGQLTYGYTFGSGTRLTVV.

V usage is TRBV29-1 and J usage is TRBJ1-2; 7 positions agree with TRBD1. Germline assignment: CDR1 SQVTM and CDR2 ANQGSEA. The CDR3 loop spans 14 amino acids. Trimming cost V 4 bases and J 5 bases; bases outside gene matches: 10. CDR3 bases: TGCAGCGTTGTGTACGAGGGGGCTGGGTATGGCTACACCTTC. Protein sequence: CSVVYEGAGYGYTF.

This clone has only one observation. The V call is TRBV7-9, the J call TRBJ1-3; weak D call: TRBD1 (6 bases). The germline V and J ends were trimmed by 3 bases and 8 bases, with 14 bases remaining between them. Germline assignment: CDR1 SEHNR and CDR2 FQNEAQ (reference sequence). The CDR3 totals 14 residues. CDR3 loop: CASSFRTDGHTIYF. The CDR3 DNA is TGTGCCAGCAGCTTTAGGACAGACGGGCACACCATATATTTT.

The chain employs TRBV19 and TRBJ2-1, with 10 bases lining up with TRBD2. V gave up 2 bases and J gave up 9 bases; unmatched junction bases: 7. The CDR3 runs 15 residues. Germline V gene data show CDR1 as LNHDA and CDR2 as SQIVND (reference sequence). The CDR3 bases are TGTGCCAGTAGTATATCAGCGGGGGGGTCCCGTGAGCAGTTCTTC. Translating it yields CASSISAGGSREQFF.

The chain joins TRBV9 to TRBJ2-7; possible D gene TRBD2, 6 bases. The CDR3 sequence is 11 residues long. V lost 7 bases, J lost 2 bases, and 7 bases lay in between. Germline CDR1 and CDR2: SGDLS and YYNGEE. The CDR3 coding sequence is TGTGCCAGCGGGGGGACCTACGAGCAGTACTTC. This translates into CASGGTYEQYF.

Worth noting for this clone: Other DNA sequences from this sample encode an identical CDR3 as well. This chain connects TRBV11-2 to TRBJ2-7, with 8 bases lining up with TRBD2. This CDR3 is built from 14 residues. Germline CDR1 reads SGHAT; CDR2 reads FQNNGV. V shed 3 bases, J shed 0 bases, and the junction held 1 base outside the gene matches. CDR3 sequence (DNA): TGTGCCAGCAGCTTGGCGGGGGGCTCCTACGAGCAGTACTTC. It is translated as CASSLAGGSYEQYF. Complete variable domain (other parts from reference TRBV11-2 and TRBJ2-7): EAGVAQSPRYKIIEKRQSVAFWCNPISGHATLYWYQQILGQGPKLLIQFQNNGVVDDSQLPKDRFSAERLKGVDSTLKIQPAKLEDSAVYLCASSLAGGSYEQYFGPGTRLTVT.

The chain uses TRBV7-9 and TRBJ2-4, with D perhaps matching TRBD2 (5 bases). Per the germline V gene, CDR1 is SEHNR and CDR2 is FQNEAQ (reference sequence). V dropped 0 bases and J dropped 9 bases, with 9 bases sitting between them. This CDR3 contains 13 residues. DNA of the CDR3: TGTGCCAGCAGCTTAGCCGGCGGAGGCATTCAGTACTTC. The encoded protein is CASSLAGGGIQYF.

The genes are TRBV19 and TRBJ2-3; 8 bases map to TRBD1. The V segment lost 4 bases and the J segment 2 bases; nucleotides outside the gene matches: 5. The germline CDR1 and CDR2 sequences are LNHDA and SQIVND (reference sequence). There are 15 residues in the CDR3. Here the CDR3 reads CASSSDRGSTDTQYF. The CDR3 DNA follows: TGTGCCAGTAGTAGTGACAGGGGTTCCACAGATACGCAGTATTTT.

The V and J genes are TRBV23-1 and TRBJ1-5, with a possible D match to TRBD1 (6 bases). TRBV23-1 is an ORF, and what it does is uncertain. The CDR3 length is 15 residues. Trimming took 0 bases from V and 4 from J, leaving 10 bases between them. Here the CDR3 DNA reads TGCGCCAGCAGTCAATCTAGGCAGGGGAATCAGCCCCAGCATTTT. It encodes CASSQSRQGNQPQHF.

As DNA, the CDR3 is TGTGCCAGCAGTACAAACCTCCAGCCCCAGCATTTT. It encodes CASSTNLQPQHF. The V gene is TRBV6-5, the J gene TRBJ1-5; no reliable D call. In germline, CDR1 is MNHEY, CDR2 SVGAGI. The length of the CDR3 is 12 residues. The germline V and J ends were trimmed by 5 bases and 7 bases, with 9 bases remaining between them.

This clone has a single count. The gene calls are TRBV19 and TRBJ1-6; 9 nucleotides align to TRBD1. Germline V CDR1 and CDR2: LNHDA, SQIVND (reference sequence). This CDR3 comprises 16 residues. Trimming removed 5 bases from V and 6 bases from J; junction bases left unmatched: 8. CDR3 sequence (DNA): TGTGCCAGTAGTGCGTCCCGGGACAGGGTTAATTCACCCCTCCACTTT. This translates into CASSASRDRVNSPLHF.

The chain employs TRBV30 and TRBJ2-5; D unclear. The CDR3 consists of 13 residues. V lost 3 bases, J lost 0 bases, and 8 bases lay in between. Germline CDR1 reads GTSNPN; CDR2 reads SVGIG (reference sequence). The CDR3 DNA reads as TGTGCCTGGAGCGACAAGTACCAAGAGACCCAGTACTTC. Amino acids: CAWSDKYQETQYF.

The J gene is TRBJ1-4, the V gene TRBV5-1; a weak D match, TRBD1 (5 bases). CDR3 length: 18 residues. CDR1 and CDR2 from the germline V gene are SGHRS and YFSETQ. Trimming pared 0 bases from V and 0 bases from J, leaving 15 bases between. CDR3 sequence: CASSLGGGAMTTNEKLFF. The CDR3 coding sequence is TGCGCCAGCAGCTTGGGTGGAGGGGCGATGACAACTAATGAAAAACTGTTTTTT. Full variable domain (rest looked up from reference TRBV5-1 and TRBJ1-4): KAGVTQTPRYLIKTRGQQVTLSCSPISGHRSVSWYQQTPGQGLQFLFEYFSETQRNKGNFPGRFSGRQFSNSRSEMNVSTLELGDSALYLCASSLGGGAMTTNEKLFFGSGTQLSVL.

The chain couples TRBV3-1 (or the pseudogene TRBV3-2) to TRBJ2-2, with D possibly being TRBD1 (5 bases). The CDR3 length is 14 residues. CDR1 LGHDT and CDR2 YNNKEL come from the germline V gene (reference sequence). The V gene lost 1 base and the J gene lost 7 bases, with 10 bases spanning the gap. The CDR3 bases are TGTGCCAGCAGCCAAGGTCAGGGTTACGGGGAGCTGTTTTTT. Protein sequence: CASSQGQGYGELFF.

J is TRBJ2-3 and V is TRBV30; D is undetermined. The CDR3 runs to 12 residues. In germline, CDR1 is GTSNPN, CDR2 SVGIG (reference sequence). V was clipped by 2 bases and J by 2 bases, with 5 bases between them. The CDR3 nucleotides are TGTGCCTGGAGTACGGTCACAGATACGCAGTATTTT. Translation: CAWSTVTDTQYF.

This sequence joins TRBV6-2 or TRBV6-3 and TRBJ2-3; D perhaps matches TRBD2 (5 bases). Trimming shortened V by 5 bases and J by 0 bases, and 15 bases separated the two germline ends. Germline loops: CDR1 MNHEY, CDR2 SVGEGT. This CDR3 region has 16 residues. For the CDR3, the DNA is TGTGCCAGCAGTCGGAAGCGGAGAACTAGCACAGATACGCAGTATTTT. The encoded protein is CASSRKRRTSTDTQYF.

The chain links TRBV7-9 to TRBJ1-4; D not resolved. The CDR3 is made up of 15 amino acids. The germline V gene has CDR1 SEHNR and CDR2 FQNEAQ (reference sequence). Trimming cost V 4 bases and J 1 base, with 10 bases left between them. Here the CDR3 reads CASSSYRGTNEKLFF. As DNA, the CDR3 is TGTGCCAGCAGCTCATACCGGGGAACTAATGAAAAACTGTTTTTT.

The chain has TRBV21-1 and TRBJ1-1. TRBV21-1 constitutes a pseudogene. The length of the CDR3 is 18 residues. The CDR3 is CASSKPLPRRRLDTEAFF. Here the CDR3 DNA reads TGTGCCAGCAGCAAACCCCTCCCCCGGAGGAGGCTGGACACTGAAGCTTTCTTT.

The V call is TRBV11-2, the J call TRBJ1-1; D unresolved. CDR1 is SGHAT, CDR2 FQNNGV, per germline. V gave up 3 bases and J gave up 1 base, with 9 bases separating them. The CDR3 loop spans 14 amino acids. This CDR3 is CASSFVRENTEAFF. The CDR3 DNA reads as TGTGCCAGCAGCTTTGTTCGGGAGAACACTGAAGCTTTCTTT.

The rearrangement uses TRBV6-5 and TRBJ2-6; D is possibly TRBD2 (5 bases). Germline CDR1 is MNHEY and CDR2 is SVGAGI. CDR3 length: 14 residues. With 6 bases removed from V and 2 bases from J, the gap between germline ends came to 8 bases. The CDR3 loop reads CASSLAAGANVLTF. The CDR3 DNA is TGTGCCAGCAGCCTAGCCGCTGGGGCCAACGTCCTGACTTTC.

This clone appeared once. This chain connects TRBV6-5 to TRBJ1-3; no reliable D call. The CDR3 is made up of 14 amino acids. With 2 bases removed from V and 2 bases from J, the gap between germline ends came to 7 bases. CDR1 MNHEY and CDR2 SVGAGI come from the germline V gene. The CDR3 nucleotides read TGTGCCAGCAGTTACAGGGAGGCTGGAAACACCATATATTTT. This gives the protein CASSYREAGNTIYF.

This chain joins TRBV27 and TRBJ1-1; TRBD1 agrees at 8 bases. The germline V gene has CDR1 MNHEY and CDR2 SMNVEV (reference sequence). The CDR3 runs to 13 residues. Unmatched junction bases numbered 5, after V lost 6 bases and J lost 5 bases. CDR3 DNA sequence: TGTGCCAGCAGAGGGACAGGTCTAACTGAAGCTTTCTTT. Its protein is CASRGTGLTEAFF.

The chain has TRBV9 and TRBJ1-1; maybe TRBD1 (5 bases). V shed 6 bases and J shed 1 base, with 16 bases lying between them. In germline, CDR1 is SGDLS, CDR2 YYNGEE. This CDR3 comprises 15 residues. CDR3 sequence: CASNPLGGANTEAFF. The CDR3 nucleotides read TGTGCCAGCAACCCCCTGGGAGGGGCGAACACTGAAGCTTTCTTT. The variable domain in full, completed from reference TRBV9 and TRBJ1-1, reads DSGVTQTPKHLITATGQRVTLRCSPRSGDLSVYWYQQSLDQGLQFLIQYYNGEERAKGNILERFSAQQFPDLHSELNLSSLELGDSALYFCASNPLGGANTEAFFGQGTRLTVV.

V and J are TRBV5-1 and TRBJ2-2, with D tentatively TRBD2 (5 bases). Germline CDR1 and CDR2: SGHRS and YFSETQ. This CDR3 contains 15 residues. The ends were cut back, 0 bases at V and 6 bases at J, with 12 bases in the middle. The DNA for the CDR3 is TGCGCCAGCAGCTTGGTGGGAGAAAGATCCGGGGAGCTGTTTTTT. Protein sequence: CASSLVGERSGELFF.